These T cell receptor beta chains were read from a single sample in a study of T cell responses to AZD1222 COVID-19 vaccine. Measured with immunoSEQ multiplex PCR; TCRdb has only the in-frame clones, and not every one. The sample holds 150,000 to 200,000 clones, roughly 90% seen once. The specimen was peripheral blood, collected 28 days after the second AZD1222 dose. The origin of the receptors is an adult who received the AZD1222 COVID-19 vaccine. Both conserved end residues are part of each CDR3. D genes are given only for firm matches. Clone size, where shown, is once, few, many, or a class for clones that have expanded.

clone size,D gene,V gene,J gene,CDR3 protein,CDR3 DNA
-,-,TRBV10-2,TRBJ2-7,CASSEPGPQWDADYEQYF,TGCGCCAGCAGTGAACCGGGACCACAATGGGACGCGGACTACGAGCAGTACTTC
-,-,TRBV27,TRBJ2-3,CASSWGGPYTDTQYF,TGTGCCAGCAGTTGGGGGGGGCCTTACACAGATACGCAGTATTTT
few,-,TRBV28,TRBJ2-1,CASSGGDFTAEQFF,TGTGCCAGCAGTGGAGGGGACTTCACCGCAGAGCAGTTCTTC
once,-,TRBV6-4,TRBJ1-6,CASSPDGGRLHF,TGTGCCAGCAGTCCGGACGGCGGACGCCTCCACTTT
-,TRBD1,TRBV6-5,TRBJ1-2,CASSPSGGGNYGYTF,TGTGCCAGCAGTCCTTCAGGGGGCGGAAACTATGGCTACACCTTC
-,-,TRBV7-8,TRBJ1-5,CASSLKDGSYLPQHF,TGTGCCAGCAGCTTAAAGGATGGATCCTACTTGCCCCAGCATTTT
-,TRBD1,TRBV19,TRBJ1-1,CASSRGQGVVDTEAFF,TGTGCCAGTAGTAGGGGACAGGGTGTAGTGGACACTGAAGCTTTCTTT
-,-,TRBV13,TRBJ1-2,CASSIVGADYGYTF,TGTGCCAGCAGTATTGTGGGGGCAGACTATGGCTACACCTTC
-,-,TRBV11-3,TRBJ1-1,CASSPTTGLNTEAFF,TGTGCCAGCAGCCCTACGACAGGCCTAAACACTGAAGCTTTCTTT
-,-,TRBV18,TRBJ2-1,CASSPSSYNEQFF,TGTGCCAGCTCACCGAGCTCCTACAATGAGCAGTTCTTC
-,-,TRBV21-1,TRBJ1-3,CASSTRDGLSSGNTIYF,TGTGCCAGCAGCACTCGGGACGGTTTGAGCTCTGGAAACACCATATATTTT
-,-,TRBV30,TRBJ1-6,CAWSGGSNSPLHF,TGTGCCTGGAGTGGAGGGTCTAATTCACCCCTCCACTTT
-,-,TRBV6-5,TRBJ2-7,CASSSSGGGEQYF,TGTGCCAGCAGCTCCTCGGGGGGCGGTGAGCAGTACTTC
-,-,TRBV27,TRBJ2-7,CASSLEGQGMGVYEQYF,TGTGCCAGCAGTTTAGAGGGTCAGGGCATGGGAGTCTACGAGCAGTACTTC
-,TRBD1,TRBV27,TRBJ1-5,CASSRGQGEQPQHF,TGTGCCAGCAGTCGGGGACAGGGGGAACAGCCCCAGCATTTT
-,-,TRBV5-6,TRBJ1-1,CASSSPTKAFF,TGTGCCAGCAGCTCGCCCACAAAAGCTTTCTTT
-,-,TRBV5-4,TRBJ1-2,CASSLASGTGGYTF,TGTGCCAGCAGCTTGGCCTCAGGGACGGGTGGCTACACCTTC
-,-,TRBV7-2,TRBJ1-1,CASSFQSMNTEAFF,TGTGCCAGCAGCTTTCAGAGCATGAACACTGAAGCTTTCTTT
-,TRBD2,TRBV11-2,TRBJ2-5,CASSFTGTRGETQYF,TGTGCCAGCAGTTTTACCGGGACTAGAGGGGAGACCCAGTACTTC
-,TRBD1,TRBV6-5,TRBJ2-1,CASRGDRIASNEQFF,TGTGCCAGCAGAGGGGACAGGATCGCGAGCAATGAGCAGTTCTTC
-,-,TRBV5-1,TRBJ2-3,CASSPDGSTDTQYF,TGCGCCAGCAGCCCGGACGGCTCCACAGATACGCAGTATTTT
-,TRBD2,TRBV9,TRBJ2-7,CASSVGLAGTGRRGEQYF,TGTGCCAGCAGCGTAGGACTAGCGGGTACAGGTAGACGGGGCGAGCAGTACTTC
-,TRBD2,TRBV4-1,TRBJ2-1,CASSQVSTSGSVLYNEQFF,TGCGCCAGCAGCCAAGTTTCTACTAGCGGGAGCGTTCTCTACAATGAGCAGTTCTTC
-,TRBD1,TRBV7-9,TRBJ1-6,CASSETGISPLHF,TGTGCCAGCAGCGAGACAGGGATTTCACCCCTCCACTTT
-,-,TRBV5-1,TRBJ2-3,CASSLDGTDTQYF,TGCGCCAGCAGCTTGGATGGGACAGATACGCAGTATTTT
-,TRBD2,TRBV7-3,TRBJ2-1,CASSQTGLAGNEQFF,TGTGCCAGCAGCCAAACGGGACTAGCGGGCAATGAGCAGTTCTTC
-,-,TRBV7-2,TRBJ2-1,CASSPMNEQFF,TGTGCCAGCAGCCCCATGAATGAGCAGTTCTTC
-,TRBD1,TRBV9,TRBJ1-5,CASSSHPVRQGPPPQHF,TGTGCCAGCAGCTCGCACCCGGTGAGACAGGGACCCCCGCCCCAGCATTTT
-,-,TRBV6-5,TRBJ2-1,CASRARGYNEQFF,TGTGCCAGCAGGGCTAGAGGATACAATGAGCAGTTCTTC
-,-,TRBV28,TRBJ1-4,CASSLGAIEKLFF,TGTGCCAGCAGTCTGGGGGCCATTGAAAAACTGTTTTTT
-,TRBD1,TRBV27,TRBJ1-6,CASSWDRGNSPLHF,TGTGCCAGCAGTTGGGACAGGGGTAATTCACCCCTCCACTTT
-,-,TRBV20-1,TRBJ1-1,CSAPNTEAFF,TGCAGTGCTCCGAACACTGAAGCTTTCTTT
-,-,TRBV2,TRBJ2-5,CASSEVQETQYF,TGTGCCAGCAGTGAAGTGCAAGAGACCCAGTACTTC
-,-,TRBV25-1,TRBJ1-2,CASRKDGYGYTF,TGTGCCAGCAGGAAAGACGGCTATGGCTACACCTTC
-,TRBD2,TRBV18,TRBJ2-1,CASSPTLTSGHNEQFF,TGTGCCAGCTCACCCACCCTGACTAGCGGCCACAATGAGCAGTTCTTC
-,-,TRBV18,TRBJ1-1,CASSPLDGRGEAFF,TGTGCCAGCTCACCCCTTGATGGCCGTGGTGAAGCTTTCTTT
-,TRBD1,TRBV25-1,TRBJ2-7,CASSGSGQAFSYEQYF,TGTGCCAGCAGTGGTTCGGGACAGGCGTTCTCCTACGAGCAGTACTTC
-,-,TRBV27,TRBJ1-1,CASSLLANTEAFF,TGTGCCAGCAGTTTGTTAGCGAACACTGAAGCTTTCTTT
-,-,TRBV28,TRBJ2-1,CASSPRAGSSYNEQFF,TGTGCCAGCAGTCCTCGCGCAGGGAGCTCCTACAATGAGCAGTTCTTC
-,TRBD1,TRBV4-1,TRBJ1-3,CASSQGQGMSGNTIYF,TGCGCCAGCAGCCAAGGACAGGGGATGTCTGGAAACACCATATATTTT
once,-,TRBV4-1,TRBJ2-3,CASSQEPEADTQYF,TGCGCCAGCAGCCAAGAACCCGAGGCAGATACGCAGTATTTT
-,-,TRBV19,TRBJ2-2,CATTRGLNTGELFF,TGTGCCACAACCCGCGGGCTGAACACCGGGGAGCTGTTTTTT
-,-,TRBV6-5,TRBJ1-1,CASSYLPEATEAFF,TGTGCCAGCAGTTACTTACCCGAGGCAACGGAAGCTTTCTTT
-,-,TRBV24-1,TRBJ1-2,CATSETGPTYGYTF,TGTGCCACCAGTGAGACCGGGCCCACCTATGGCTACACCTTC
-,-,TRBV15,TRBJ1-5,CATSRGRQDNQPQHF,TGTGCCACCAGCAGAGGTAGGCAGGACAATCAGCCCCAGCATTTT
-,TRBD2,TRBV9,TRBJ2-1,CASSVAGASYNEQFF,TGTGCCAGCAGCGTGGCGGGAGCATCCTACAATGAGCAGTTCTTC
-,TRBD1,TRBV7-6,TRBJ1-5,CASSSEDREGRPQHF,TGTGCCAGCAGCTCTGAGGACAGGGAGGGTAGGCCCCAGCATTTT
-,-,TRBV11-3,TRBJ1-4,CASSQTAGVWEKLFF,TGTGCCAGCAGCCAGACCGCAGGGGTGTGGGAAAAACTGTTTTTT
-,-,TRBV7-9,TRBJ1-5,CASSVDDQPQHF,TGTGCCAGCAGCGTCGATGATCAGCCCCAGCATTTT
-,-,TRBV27,TRBJ2-5,CASSLGRKRQETQYF,TGTGCCAGCAGTTTAGGACGGAAAAGACAAGAGACCCAGTACTTC
-,-,TRBV5-1,TRBJ2-3,CASSLSGRVDTQYF,TGCGCCAGCAGCTTGAGCGGAAGGGTGGATACGCAGTATTTT